This T cell receptor (beta chain) derives from a study of blood T cell repertoires in COVID-19. The table came from immunoSEQ multiplex PCR; TCRdb's copy has only in-frame clones and leaves some out. Among around 97,000 clones listed, about 90% were seen once. Losses at the gene ends were 5 bases for V and 2 bases for J; bases not matched to a gene: 4. The CDR3 runs to 15 residues. In germline, CDR1 is LNHDA, CDR2 SQIVND (reference sequence). The J gene is TRBJ2-5, the V gene TRBV19; 11 bases agree with TRBD1. This receptor was obtained from a woman aged 55-69 years with acute or convalescent COVID-19. Specimen: peripheral blood. The CDR3: CASSGGQGEQETQYF. DNA for the CDR3: TGTGCCAGTAGTGGGGGACAGGGGGAACAAGAGACCCAGTACTTC. Looking up the rest from reference TRBV19 and TRBJ2-5 gives the full variable domain: DGGITQSPKYLFRKEGQNVTLSCEQNLNHDAMYWYRQDPGQGLRLIYYSQIVNDFQKGDIAEGYSVSREKKESFPLTVTSAQKNPTAFYLCASSGGQGEQETQYFGPGTRLLVL.